The 18 T cell receptor beta chains below all came from one sample that was sequenced in a study of regulatory dendritic cells for organ transplantation (dated by TCRdb to 2017 to 2019). Sorted T cell subsets were CFSE-labeled and co-cultured for five to six days with allogeneic regulatory or mature dendritic cells at a 1:10 DC:T ratio. Libraries were built with the immunoSEQ multiplex PCR assay. Held by TCRdb, this immuneACCESS table contains in-frame sequences only and omits some clones. Under half of the omission traces to an unresolved V gene where checked; the cause of the rest is unknown. The sample table shows approximately 12,000 clones, and 89% are seen once. Of the sample, approximately 0.22% falls within the top ten clones. The antigens these receptors bind are not known. Sample: naive CD8+ T cells from blood cultured with regulatory dendritic cells. Taken with the paper, the label for cell subset or site translates to: CD45RA+ naive T cells. The receptors come from a human donor in good health.

The chain uses TRBV2 and TRBJ2-7; unclear D gene. With 4 bases removed from V and 4 bases from J, the gap between germline ends came to 2 bases. The CDR3 runs 10 residues. The germline V gene encodes CDR1 SNHLY and CDR2 FYNNEI. The CDR3 DNA sequence: TGTGCCAGCAGTGGGTACGAGCAGTACTTC. Its translation: CASSGYEQYF.

The chain recombines TRBV5-8 with TRBJ2-7; D tentatively fits TRBD1 or TRBD2 (5 bases each). V shed 4 bases and J shed 4 bases, with 12 bases lying between them. CDR3 size: 13 residues. Per the germline V gene, CDR1 is SGHTS and CDR2 is YDEGEE. Written as DNA, the CDR3 is TGTGCCAGCAGCCAGGGACGGGGTTACGAGCAGTACTTC. The encoded protein is CASSQGRGYEQYF.

This chain links TRBV6-6 with TRBJ2-1; a weak D match, TRBD2 (6 bases). Trimming took 6 bases from V and 2 from J, leaving 17 bases between them. The CDR3 has 16 amino acids. The germline gives CDR1 MNHNY, CDR2 SVGAGI (reference sequence). The CDR3 DNA reads as TGTGCCAGCAGCCCCCGGGACTCCCAAGCCTACAATGAGCAGTTCTTC. Encoded protein: CASSPRDSQAYNEQFF.

V and J are TRBV29-1 and TRBJ1-2; TRBD1 is a possible D gene (5 bases). The germline V and J ends were trimmed by 7 bases and 7 bases, with 22 bases remaining between them. The germline V gene has CDR1 SQVTM and CDR2 ANQGSEA. The CDR3 is made up of 14 amino acids. CDR3 nucleotides: TGCAGCGCGGCTGAAGGCAGGGAGGAGAGTGGCTACACCTTC. Translation: CSAAEGREESGYTF.

CDR3 loop: CASSFPPSGSETQYF. The DNA for the CDR3 is TGTGCCAGCAGCTTCCCCCCTAGCGGGAGTGAGACCCAGTACTTC. J is TRBJ2-5 and V is TRBV7-2; 10 bases line up with TRBD2. CDR3 length: 15 amino acids. J was trimmed by 5 bases and V by 3 bases; bases with no gene match: 6. The germline V gene encodes CDR1 SGHTA and CDR2 FQGNSA.

The gene calls are TRBV7-3 and TRBJ2-7, with 8 bases matching TRBD2. The CDR3 contains 16 residues. Trimming removed 5 bases from V and 0 bases from J; junction bases left unmatched: 9. CDR1 SGHTA and CDR2 FQGTGA come from the germline V gene. The CDR3 bases are TGTGCCAGCAGCCCCAACGGGGGGGGGTACTCCTACGAGCAGTACTTC. This gives the protein CASSPNGGGYSYEQYF.

This sequence joins TRBV11-2 and TRBJ2-5; TRBD1 is a possible D gene (6 bases). Trimming removed 5 bases at V and 7 bases at J, with 20 bases between. Germline V gene sequence: CDR1 SGHAT, CDR2 FQNNGV. This CDR3 has 15 amino acids. DNA of the CDR3: TGTGCCAGCAGCGCGGCGGACAGCCCCTTTGCGACCCAGTACTTC. It specifies CASSAADSPFATQYF.

The chain links TRBV28 to TRBJ2-3; tentatively, D is TRBD2 (6 bases). CDR1 is MDHEN, CDR2 SYDVKM, per germline. The CDR3 is 13 amino acids. The V end was cut by 5 bases, the J end by 2 bases, with 8 bases between. The chain's CDR3 is CASSRTTTDTQYF. The CDR3 DNA sequence: TGTGCCAGCAGTAGGACTACCACAGATACGCAGTATTTT.

The CDR3 loop is CASSARDSGWRNYGYTF. The DNA of the CDR3 is TGTGCCAGCAGTGCTCGGGACAGTGGGTGGAGGAACTATGGCTACACCTTC. J is TRBJ1-2 and V is TRBV6-1; 7 bases fit TRBD1. V lost 4 bases to trimming and J lost 2 bases; unmatched junction nucleotides: 13. Germline loops: CDR1 MNHNS, CDR2 SASEGT. The CDR3 loop spans 17 amino acids.

The chain combines TRBV7-9 with TRBJ2-4; 7 nucleotides match TRBD1. Germline V gene data show CDR1 as SEHNR and CDR2 as FQNEAQ (reference sequence). Germline trimming cut 1 base from V and 3 bases from J; bases unmatched to any gene: 9. The length of the CDR3 is 17 residues. The CDR3 loop is CASSLEGDSFFKNIQYF. CDR3 sequence (DNA): TGTGCCAGCAGCTTAGAAGGGGACAGCTTTTTCAAAAACATTCAGTACTTC.

The rearrangement uses TRBV6-5 and TRBJ2-7; 8 nucleotides match TRBD2. J was trimmed by 2 bases and V by 6 bases; bases with no gene match: 3. Germline V gene data show CDR1 as MNHEY and CDR2 as SVGAGI. The length of the CDR3 is 13 residues. The CDR3 region is CASRSGGPYEQYF. The DNA of the CDR3 is TGTGCCAGCAGATCGGGAGGGCCCTACGAGCAGTACTTC.

The chain combines TRBV19 with TRBJ2-7; possibly TRBD1 for D (5 bases). Germline CDR1 LNHDA, CDR2 SQIVND (reference sequence). This CDR3 has 13 residues. Trimming stripped 3 bases from V and 4 bases from J, with 10 bases between. The CDR3 protein is CASSMGLLYEQYF. The CDR3 nucleotides are TGTGCCAGTAGTATGGGGCTGTTGTACGAGCAGTACTTC.

The V and J genes are TRBV4-3 and TRBJ2-4; D might be TRBD1 (6 bases). Trimming left V 6 bases short and J 8 bases short, with 14 bases between. The germline gives CDR1 LGHNA, CDR2 YSLEER. CDR3 length: 13 amino acids. The CDR3 bases are TGCGCCAGCAGTCCCACCAGGGGCTACATTCAGTACTTC. This translates into CASSPTRGYIQYF.

This CDR3 is CASSQENFGYTEAFF. CDR3 sequence (DNA): TGCGCCAGCAGCCAAGAAAATTTTGGGTACACTGAAGCTTTCTTT. The V call is TRBV4-3, the J call TRBJ1-1; D call uncertain. The CDR3 covers 15 residues. The germline CDR1 and CDR2 sequences are LGHNA and YSLEER. Trimming removed 0 bases from V and 3 bases from J, with 11 bases in between.

This chain joins TRBV27 and TRBJ1-1; D gene unclear. The germline gives CDR1 MNHEY, CDR2 SMNVEV (reference sequence). V lost 5 bases to trimming and J lost 3 bases, with 13 bases between them. The CDR3 runs 14 residues. CDR3 bases: TGTGCCAGCAGTCCGCAACGCGGGGACACTGAAGCTTTCTTT. It is translated as CASSPQRGDTEAFF.

The CDR3 loop reads CASSAGFDQPQHF. In nucleotides, the CDR3 is TGTGCCAGCAGTGCAGGCTTCGATCAGCCCCAGCATTTT. This chain joins TRBV28 and TRBJ1-5; D remains ambiguous. CDR1 and CDR2 (germline): MDHEN, SYDVKM. V dropped 5 bases and J dropped 5 bases, with 10 bases sitting between them. The CDR3 runs 13 residues. The entire variable domain, with the rest obtained from reference TRBV28 and TRBJ1-5, is as follows: DVKVTQSSRYLVKRTGEKVFLECVQDMDHENMFWYRQDPGLGLRLIYFSYDVKMKEKGDIPEGYSVSREKKERFSLILESASTNQTSMYLCASSAGFDQPQHFGDGTRLSIL.

The V call is TRBV5-1, the J call TRBJ2-7, with TRBD2 matching 10 bases. The CDR3 length is 15 residues. Germline trimming cut 0 bases from V and 5 bases from J; bases unmatched to any gene: 5. Germline values: CDR1 SGHRS, CDR2 YFSETQ. The DNA for the CDR3 is TGCGCCAGCAGCTTGGGGGGACTAGCGATGGACGAGCAGTACTTC. Protein product: CASSLGGLAMDEQYF.

The rearrangement links TRBV6-1 to TRBJ2-7, with D possibly matching TRBD2 (6 bases). Germline V gene data show CDR1 as MNHNS and CDR2 as SASEGT. The CDR3 contains 13 residues. Trimming took off 6 bases at V and 4 bases at J, with 13 bases between the two ends. CDR3 in DNA: TGTGCCAGCAGGGTCGGGGGTTCGTACGAGCAGTACTTC. Protein product: CASRVGGSYEQYF.